This TCR beta chain was sequenced in a study of cytomegalovirus exposure and HLA in healthy donors. Study context: 81% of 398 genotyped donors fell in the Caucasian-associated ancestry cluster. Study-wide results and caveats: A link between a missense DCLRE1C variant and TCR beta V- and J-gene trimming emerged from a later analysis. It was assumed in the presence/absence analyses that sequencing depth was roughly uniform across donors.

As for this clone: Its antigen is still unknown.

Germline CDR1 ENHRY, CDR2 SYGVKD. There are 13 residues in the CDR3. Trimming shortened V by 0 bases and J by 6 bases, and 8 bases separated the two germline ends. Though nominally healthy at sampling, donors likely had unrecorded immune exposures. Primers for the PCR totalled 60 Vbeta and 13 Jbeta. Profiled with immunoSEQ multiplex PCR; TCRdb holds only in-frame clones, not every one. The sample carries approximately 110,000 clones, 74% recorded once. What was sequenced was PBMCs. This TCR came from a man aged 50 to 59 in good health and CMV-seropositive. This chain connects TRBV10-3 to TRBJ1-1, with no clear D. The chain's CDR3 is CAISESRGPEAFF. CDR3 nucleotides: TGTGCCATCAGTGAGTCTCGGGGTCCTGAAGCTTTCTTT.